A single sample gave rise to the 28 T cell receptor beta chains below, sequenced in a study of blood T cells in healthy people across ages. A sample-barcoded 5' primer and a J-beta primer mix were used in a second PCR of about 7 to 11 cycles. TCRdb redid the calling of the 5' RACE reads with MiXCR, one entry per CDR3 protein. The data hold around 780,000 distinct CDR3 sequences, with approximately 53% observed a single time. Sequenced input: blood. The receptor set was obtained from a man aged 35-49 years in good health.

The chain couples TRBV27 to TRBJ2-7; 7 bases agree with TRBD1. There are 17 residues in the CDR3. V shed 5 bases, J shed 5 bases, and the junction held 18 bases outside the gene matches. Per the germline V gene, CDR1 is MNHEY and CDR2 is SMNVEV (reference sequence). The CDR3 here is CASSPLPTGTDHDEQYF. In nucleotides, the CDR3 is TGTGCCAGCAGTCCGCTACCAACCGGGACAGATCACGACGAGCAGTACTTC.

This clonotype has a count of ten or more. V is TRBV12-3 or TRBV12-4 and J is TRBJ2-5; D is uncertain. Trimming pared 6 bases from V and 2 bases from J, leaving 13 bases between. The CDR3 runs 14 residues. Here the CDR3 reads CASSPYGVQETQYF. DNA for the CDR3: TGTGCCAGCAGCCCTTATGGGGTACAAGAGACCCAGTACTTC.

CDR3 DNA: TGTGCCAGCAGTTCCACGGGGACAGGGCCCCAAGAGACCCAGTACTTC. This sequence encodes CASSSTGTGPQETQYF. V gene TRBV28 combines with J gene TRBJ2-5; 9 bases align to TRBD1. Germline CDR1 and CDR2: MDHEN and SYDVKM. V trimming: 4 bases; J trimming: 1 base; junction bases outside the gene matches: 7. The CDR3 is made up of 16 amino acids.

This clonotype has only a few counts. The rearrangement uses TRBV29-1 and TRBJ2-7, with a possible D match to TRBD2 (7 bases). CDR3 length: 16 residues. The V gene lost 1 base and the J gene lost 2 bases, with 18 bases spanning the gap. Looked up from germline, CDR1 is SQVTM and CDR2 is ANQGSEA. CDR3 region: CSVEGRGEGTTYEQYF. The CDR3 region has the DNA TGCAGCGTTGAAGGGAGGGGGGAGGGGACCACCTACGAGCAGTACTTC.

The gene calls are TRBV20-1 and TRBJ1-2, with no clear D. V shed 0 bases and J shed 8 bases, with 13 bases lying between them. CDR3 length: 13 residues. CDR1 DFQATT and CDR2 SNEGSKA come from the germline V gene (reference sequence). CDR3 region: CSARDPAGSGYTF. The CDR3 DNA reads TGCAGTGCTAGAGACCCCGCGGGTTCCGGCTACACCTTC.

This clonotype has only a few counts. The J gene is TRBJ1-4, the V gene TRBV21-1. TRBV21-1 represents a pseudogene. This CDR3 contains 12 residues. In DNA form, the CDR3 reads TGTGCCAGCAGCAAAGCGCGGAGTCTTCTGTTTTTT. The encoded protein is CASSKARSLLFF.

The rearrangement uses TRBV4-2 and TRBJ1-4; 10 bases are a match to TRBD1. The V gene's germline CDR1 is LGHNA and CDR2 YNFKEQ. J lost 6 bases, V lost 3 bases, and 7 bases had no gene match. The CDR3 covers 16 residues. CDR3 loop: CASSQTPGQGYEKLFF. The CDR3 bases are TGTGCCAGCAGCCAGACGCCGGGACAGGGGTATGAAAAACTGTTTTTT.

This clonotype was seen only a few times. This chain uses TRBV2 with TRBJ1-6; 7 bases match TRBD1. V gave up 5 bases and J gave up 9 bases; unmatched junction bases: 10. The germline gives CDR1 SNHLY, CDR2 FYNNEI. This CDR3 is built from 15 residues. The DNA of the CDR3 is TGTGCCAGCAGTAAGAGTAGACAGGGACCTTCACCCCTCCACTTT. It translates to CASSKSRQGPSPLHF.

CDR3 in amino acids: CASSLAVGSGGETQYF. DNA of the CDR3: TGCGCCAGCAGCTTGGCCGTCGGTAGCGGGGGGGAGACCCAGTACTTC. V gene TRBV5-1 combines with J gene TRBJ2-5; 10 positions agree with TRBD2. Germline loops: CDR1 SGHRS, CDR2 YFSETQ. The CDR3 is 16 amino acids. V was clipped by 0 bases and J by 5 bases; unmatched bases: 7.

In DNA, the CDR3 is TGTGCCAGCAGCCCATCCTTCAACAGGGAAGAGACCCAGTTCTTC. Residues: CASSPSFNREETQFF. The V gene is TRBV7-8, the J gene TRBJ2-1; tentatively, D is TRBD1 (6 bases). The CDR3 runs 15 residues. Germline lookup yields CDR1 SGHVS and CDR2 FQNEAQ. Trimming stripped 5 bases from V and 13 bases from J, with 24 bases between.

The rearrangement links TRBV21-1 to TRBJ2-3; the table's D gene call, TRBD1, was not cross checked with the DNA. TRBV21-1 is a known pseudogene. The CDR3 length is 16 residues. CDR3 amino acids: CASSKRTGSSTDTQYF. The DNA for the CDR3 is TGTGCCAGCAGCAAAAGGACGGGAAGTAGCACAGATACGCAGTATTTT.

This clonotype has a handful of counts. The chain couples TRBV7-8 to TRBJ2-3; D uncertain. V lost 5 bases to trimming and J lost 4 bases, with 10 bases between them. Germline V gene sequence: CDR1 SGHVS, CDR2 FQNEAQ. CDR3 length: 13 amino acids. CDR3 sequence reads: CASSVDRSDTQYF. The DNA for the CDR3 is TGTGCCAGCAGCGTAGATAGATCAGATACGCAGTATTTT.

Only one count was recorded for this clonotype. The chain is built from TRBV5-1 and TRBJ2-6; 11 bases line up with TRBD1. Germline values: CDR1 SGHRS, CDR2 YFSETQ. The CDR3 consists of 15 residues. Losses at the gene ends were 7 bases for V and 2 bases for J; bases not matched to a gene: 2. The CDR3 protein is CASGDRGTGANVLTF. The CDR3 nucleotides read TGCGCCAGCGGGGACAGGGGGACTGGGGCCAACGTCCTGACTTTC.

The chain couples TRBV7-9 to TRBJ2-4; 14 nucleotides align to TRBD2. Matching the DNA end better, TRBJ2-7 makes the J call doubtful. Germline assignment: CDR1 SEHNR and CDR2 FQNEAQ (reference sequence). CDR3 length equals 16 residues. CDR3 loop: CASSLRLAGGPHEQYF. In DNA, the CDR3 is TGTGCCAGCAGCTTAAGACTAGCGGGGGGGCCCCACGAGCAGTACTTC.

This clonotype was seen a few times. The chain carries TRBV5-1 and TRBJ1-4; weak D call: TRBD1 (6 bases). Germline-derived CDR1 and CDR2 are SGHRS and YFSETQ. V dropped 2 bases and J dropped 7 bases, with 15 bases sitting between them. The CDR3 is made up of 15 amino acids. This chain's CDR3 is CASSLENRDGEKLFF. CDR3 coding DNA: TGCGCCAGCAGCTTAGAAAACAGGGACGGTGAAAAACTGTTTTTT.

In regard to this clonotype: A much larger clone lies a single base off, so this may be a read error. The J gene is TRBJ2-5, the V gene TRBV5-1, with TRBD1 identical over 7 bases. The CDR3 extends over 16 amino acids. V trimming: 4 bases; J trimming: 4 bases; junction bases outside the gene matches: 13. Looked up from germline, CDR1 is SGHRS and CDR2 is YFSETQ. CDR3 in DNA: TGCGCCAGCAGCGGTCGATCCGGGACAGACCGAGAGACCCAGTACTTC. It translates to CASSGRSGTDRETQYF.

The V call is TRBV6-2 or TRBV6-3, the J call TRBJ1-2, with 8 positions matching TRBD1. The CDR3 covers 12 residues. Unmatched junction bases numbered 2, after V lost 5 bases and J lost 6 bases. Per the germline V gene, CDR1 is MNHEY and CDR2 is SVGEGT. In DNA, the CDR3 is TGTGCCAGCAGTCGGACAGGGAATGGCTACACCTTC. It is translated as CASSRTGNGYTF.

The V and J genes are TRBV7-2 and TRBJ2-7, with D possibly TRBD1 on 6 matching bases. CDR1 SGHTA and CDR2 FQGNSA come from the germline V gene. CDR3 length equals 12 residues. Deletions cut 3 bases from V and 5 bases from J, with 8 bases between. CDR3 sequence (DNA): TGTGCCAGCAGCTTCACAGGGAACGAGCAGTACTTC. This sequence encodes CASSFTGNEQYF.

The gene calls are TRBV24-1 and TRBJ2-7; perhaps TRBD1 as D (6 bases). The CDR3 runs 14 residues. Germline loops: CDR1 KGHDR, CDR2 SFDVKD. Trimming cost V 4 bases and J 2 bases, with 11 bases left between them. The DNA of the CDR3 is TGTGCCACCAGTGAAAATGGGGGCGCCTACGAGCAGTACTTC. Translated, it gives CATSENGGAYEQYF.

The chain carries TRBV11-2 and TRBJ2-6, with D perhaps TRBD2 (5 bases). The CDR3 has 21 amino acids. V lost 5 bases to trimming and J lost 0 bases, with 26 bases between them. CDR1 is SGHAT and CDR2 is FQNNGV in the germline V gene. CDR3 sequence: CASSPSPSDPIRYSGANVLTF. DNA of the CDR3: TGTGCCAGCAGCCCTAGCCCTTCTGACCCGATTAGATACTCTGGGGCCAACGTCCTGACTTTC.

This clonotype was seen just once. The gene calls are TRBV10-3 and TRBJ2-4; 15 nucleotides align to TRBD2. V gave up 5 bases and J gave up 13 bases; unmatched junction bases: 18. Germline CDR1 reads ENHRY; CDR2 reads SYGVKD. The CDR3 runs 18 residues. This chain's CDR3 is CAISSGLAGGFVYNEQYF. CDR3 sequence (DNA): TGTGCCATCAGTTCCGGACTAGCGGGGGGGTTCGTTTACAATGAGCAGTACTTC.

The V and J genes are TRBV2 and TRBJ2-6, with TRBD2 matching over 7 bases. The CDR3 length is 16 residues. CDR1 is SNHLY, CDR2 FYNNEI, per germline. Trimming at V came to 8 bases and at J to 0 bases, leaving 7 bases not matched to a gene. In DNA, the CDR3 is TGTGCCAGCGTGAGGGAGGGGAACTCTGGGGCCAACGTCCTGACTTTC. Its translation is CASVREGNSGANVLTF.

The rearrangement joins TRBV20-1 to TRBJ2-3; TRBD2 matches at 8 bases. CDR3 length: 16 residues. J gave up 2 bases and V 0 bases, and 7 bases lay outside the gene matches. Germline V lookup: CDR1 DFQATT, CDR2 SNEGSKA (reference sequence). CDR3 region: CSARESGGGVTDTQYF. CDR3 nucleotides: TGCAGTGCTAGAGAGTCGGGGGGGGGAGTCACAGATACGCAGTATTTT.

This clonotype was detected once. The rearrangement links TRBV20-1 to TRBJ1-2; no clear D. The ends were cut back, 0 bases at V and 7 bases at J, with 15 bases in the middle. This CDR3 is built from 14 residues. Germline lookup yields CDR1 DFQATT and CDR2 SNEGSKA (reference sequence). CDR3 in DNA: TGCAGTGCTAGAGATGAGGAGGATTGGGCTGGCTACACCTTC. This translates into CSARDEEDWAGYTF.

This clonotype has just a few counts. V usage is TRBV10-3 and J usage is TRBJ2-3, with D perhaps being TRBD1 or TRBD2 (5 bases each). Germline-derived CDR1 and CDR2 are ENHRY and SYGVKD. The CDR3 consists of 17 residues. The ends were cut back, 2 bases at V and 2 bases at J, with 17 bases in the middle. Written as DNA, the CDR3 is TGTGCCATCAGTGAGAACGACAGCGGACGACCCACAGATACGCAGTATTTT. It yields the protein CAISENDSGRPTDTQYF.

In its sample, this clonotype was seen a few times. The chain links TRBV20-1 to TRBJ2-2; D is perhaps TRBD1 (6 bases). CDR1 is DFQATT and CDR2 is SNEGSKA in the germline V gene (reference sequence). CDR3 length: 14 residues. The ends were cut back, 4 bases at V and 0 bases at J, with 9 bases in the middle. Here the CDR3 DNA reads TGCAGTGCTAAGGACAGCTCGAACACCGGGGAGCTGTTTTTT. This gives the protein CSAKDSSNTGELFF.

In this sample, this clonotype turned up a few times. CDR3: CSAGSGINTDTQYF. For the CDR3, the DNA is TGCAGTGCTGGTAGCGGGATTAACACAGATACGCAGTATTTT. The chain employs TRBV20-1 and TRBJ2-3; 8 nucleotides align to TRBD2. The V and J ends lost 5 bases and 2 bases, in that order; junction bases with no gene match: 6. The CDR3 is 14 amino acids. The germline CDR1 and CDR2 sequences are DFQATT and SNEGSKA (reference sequence).

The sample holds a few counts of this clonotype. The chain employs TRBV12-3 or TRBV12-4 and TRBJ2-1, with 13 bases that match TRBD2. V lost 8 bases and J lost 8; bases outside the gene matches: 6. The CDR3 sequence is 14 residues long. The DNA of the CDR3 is TGTGCCAGCGGGGAGACTAGCGGGAGGTATGAGCAGTTCTTC. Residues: CASGETSGRYEQFF.